What follows are 22 T cell receptor beta chains derived from one specimen sequenced in a study of blood T cell repertoires in COVID-19. Assay: immunoSEQ multiplex PCR; the TCRdb copy retains only in-frame clones and omits some. The sample has about 74,000 clones, 70% to 80% seen once. Material: peripheral blood. Every receptor here comes from a man aged 65 to 79 with acute or convalescent COVID-19.

The chain is built from TRBV28 and TRBJ2-7; 7 bases are a match to TRBD1. CDR3 length equals 15 residues. CDR1 MDHEN and CDR2 SYDVKM come from the germline V gene. V was pared by 6 bases and J by 5 bases, with 13 bases of the junction left unmatched. CDR3 in amino acids: CASSSSGQPVDEQYF. DNA of the CDR3: TGTGCCAGCAGCTCGTCGGGACAGCCCGTCGACGAGCAGTACTTC.

This sequence joins TRBV27 and TRBJ2-6, with 12 bases matching TRBD1. Germline V gene sequence: CDR1 MNHEY, CDR2 SMNVEV (reference sequence). The CDR3 loop spans 18 amino acids. The trim removed 4 bases at V and 3 bases at J, leaving 7 bases unmatched. For the CDR3, the DNA is TGTGCCAGCAGTTCCCCGGGACAGGGGGCCGGTGGGGCCAACGTCCTGACTTTC. Translated, it gives CASSSPGQGAGGANVLTF.

V usage is TRBV4-2 and J usage is TRBJ1-4, with D unresolved. There are 16 residues in the CDR3. Per germline, CDR1 LGHNA and CDR2 YNFKEQ. V was clipped by 4 bases and J by 5 bases, with 17 bases between them. The CDR3 loop is CASSPKMGRANEKLFF. CDR3 bases: TGTGCCAGCAGCCCGAAGATGGGCAGAGCAAATGAAAAACTGTTTTTT.

Concerning this clone itself: The sample carries other DNA sequences with the same CDR3. The chain has TRBV7-3 and TRBJ2-7, with 10 nucleotides matching TRBD1. V lost 3 bases and J lost 2; bases outside the gene matches: 1. The CDR3 is made up of 14 amino acids. The germline CDR1 and CDR2 sequences are SGHTA and FQGTGA. The CDR3 nucleotides are TGTGCCAGCAGCTTGGGACAGGGGACCTACGAGCAGTACTTC. Its translation is CASSLGQGTYEQYF.

The chain has TRBV28 and TRBJ1-1; the match to TRBD1 covers 7 bases. V was pared by 6 bases and J by 10 bases, with 8 bases of the junction left unmatched. The germline CDR1 and CDR2 sequences are MDHEN and SYDVKM. CDR3 length: 12 amino acids. The CDR3 nucleotides read TGTGCCAGCAGAACAGGGGCCCCTGGAGCTTTCTTT. Amino acids: CASRTGAPGAFF.

The chain links TRBV2 to TRBJ2-1; possibly TRBD1 for D (5 bases). Trimming pared 10 bases from V and 6 bases from J, leaving 19 bases between. CDR1 and CDR2 (germline): SNHLY, FYNNEI. CDR3 length equals 14 residues. CDR3 amino acids: CAILGAAQVNEQFF. For the CDR3, the DNA is TGTGCCATTTTAGGGGCAGCACAGGTCAATGAGCAGTTCTTC.

The V call is TRBV5-1, the J call TRBJ2-5; the match to TRBD1 covers 7 bases. The CDR3 has 14 amino acids. The trim removed 3 bases at V and 0 bases at J, leaving 2 bases unmatched. Germline CDR1 SGHRS, CDR2 YFSETQ. The chain's CDR3 is CASSWDSYQETQYF. The DNA of the CDR3 is TGCGCCAGCAGCTGGGACAGTTACCAAGAGACCCAGTACTTC. Full variable domain (outside the CDR3, taken from reference TRBV5-1 and TRBJ2-5): KAGVTQTPRYLIKTRGQQVTLSCSPISGHRSVSWYQQTPGQGLQFLFEYFSETQRNKGNFPGRFSGRQFSNSRSEMNVSTLELGDSALYLCASSWDSYQETQYFGPGTRLLVL.

V and J are TRBV7-2 and TRBJ1-2; 7 nucleotides align to TRBD1. CDR3 length equals 16 residues. V lost 3 bases, J lost 4 bases, and 11 bases stayed unmatched. Germline CDR1 and CDR2: SGHTA and FQGNSA. As DNA, the CDR3 is TGTGCCAGCAGCTTTGGGCCGGGACAGAACCTCTATGGCTACACCTTC. Protein sequence: CASSFGPGQNLYGYTF.

This rearrangement joins TRBV18 to TRBJ2-7; 15 positions match TRBD2. The ends lost 0 bases at V and 6 bases at J; junction bases unmatched: 18. The CDR3 runs to 21 residues. Germline V CDR1 and CDR2: KGHSH, LQKENI. The CDR3 DNA follows: TGTGCCAGCTCACCACCGGGGAGTCGGACTAGCGGGAGGGCATATACTAGCGAGCAGTACTTC. It translates to CASSPPGSRTSGRAYTSEQYF.

This clone was counted ten times or more. V gene TRBV14 combines with J gene TRBJ1-2; D call uncertain. The CDR3 is 13 amino acids. CDR1 is SGHDN and CDR2 is FVKESK in the germline V gene. The V end lost 1 base, the J end lost 3 bases, and 6 bases lay between the germline ends. CDR3 protein: CASSQVQYYGYTF. As DNA, the CDR3 is TGTGCCAGCAGCCAAGTCCAGTACTATGGCTACACCTTC.

This chain joins TRBV19 and TRBJ1-1; D is unclear. This CDR3 spans 13 amino acids. CDR1 and CDR2 (germline): LNHDA, SQIVND (reference sequence). V lost 4 bases and J 0 bases, leaving 6 bases between the germline ends. DNA of the CDR3: TGTGCCAGTAGTAAAGCCTTGAACACTGAAGCTTTCTTT. Translating it yields CASSKALNTEAFF.

The chain links TRBV5-1 to TRBJ1-2; 9 bases align to TRBD1. This CDR3 is 13 amino acids long. Germline CDR1 SGHRS, CDR2 YFSETQ. Trimming at V came to 4 bases and at J to 6 bases, leaving 4 bases not matched to a gene. The CDR3: CASSIGTGNGYTF. CDR3 coding DNA: TGCGCCAGCAGCATTGGGACAGGGAATGGCTACACCTTC.

The CDR3: CASSEGDDSGANVLTF. CDR3 nucleotides: TGTGCCAGCAGCGAGGGGGACGACTCTGGGGCCAACGTCCTGACTTTC. The J gene is TRBJ2-6, the V gene TRBV9; TRBD1 might be the D (6 bases). The CDR3 runs to 16 residues. V was clipped by 3 bases and J by 0 bases, with 10 bases between them. Germline lookup yields CDR1 SGDLS and CDR2 YYNGEE.

This clone was seen once. CDR3 coding DNA: TGTGCCAGCAGCCTAGATTGGCCCCAGCATTTT. This sequence encodes CASSLDWPQHF. V usage is TRBV28 and J usage is TRBJ1-5; no clear D. CDR1 and CDR2 from the germline V gene are MDHEN and SYDVKM. Between the trimmed V and J ends, which lost 6 bases and 9 bases, there was a span of 9 bases. The CDR3 is 11 residues long.

The chain links TRBV12-3 or TRBV12-4 to TRBJ1-1, with D perhaps TRBD1 (5 bases). The V end was cut by 3 bases, the J end by 7 bases, with 12 bases between. The CDR3 runs to 13 residues. The CDR3 protein is CASSFPAGGEAFF. The CDR3, as DNA: TGTGCCAGCAGTTTCCCCGCGGGGGGTGAAGCTTTCTTT.

The V call is TRBV7-9, the J call TRBJ2-1; 14 positions agree with TRBD2. Unmatched junction bases numbered 4, after V lost 5 bases and J lost 7 bases. Germline V gene data show CDR1 as SEHNR and CDR2 as FQNEAQ (reference sequence). This CDR3 has 15 residues. CDR3 loop: CASSGTSGSINEQFF. In DNA, the CDR3 is TGTGCCAGCAGCGGGACTAGCGGGAGTATAAATGAGCAGTTCTTC.

Of note for this clone: This may stem from a read error, because a much larger clone lies one nucleotide away. The identical CDR3 is also encoded by other nucleotide sequences in the sample. The V gene is TRBV10-3, the J gene TRBJ1-3; D possibly corresponds to TRBD1 (5 bases). V was clipped by 6 bases and J by 0 bases, with 6 bases between them. CDR1 is ENHRY, CDR2 SYGVKD, per germline. This CDR3 comprises 13 residues. CDR3 residues: CAIRDSSGNTIYF. CDR3 nucleotide sequence: TGTGCCATCAGAGACAGCTCTGGAAACACCATATATTTT.

The V gene is TRBV24-1, the J gene TRBJ2-3, with TRBD1 matching 8 bases. The CDR3 contains 16 residues. Germline-derived CDR1 and CDR2 are KGHDR and SFDVKD. Trimming cost V 1 base and J 2 bases; bases outside gene matches: 4. DNA for the CDR3: TGTGCCACCAGTGATTTAGGACAGGGTGTCACAGATACGCAGTATTTT. Protein: CATSDLGQGVTDTQYF.

The chain recombines TRBV16 with TRBJ1-2; TRBD1 matches at 10 bases. Trimming cost V 4 bases and J 6 bases; bases outside gene matches: 8. The CDR3 covers 15 residues. Germline CDR1 reads KGHSY; CDR2 reads FQNENV. CDR3 protein: CASSLSGTGVNGYTF. DNA of the CDR3: TGTGCCAGCAGCCTCTCCGGGACAGGGGTGAATGGCTACACCTTC. Supplemented by reference TRBV16 and TRBJ1-2, the full variable domain reads GEEVAQTPKHLVRGEGQKAKLYCAPIKGHSYVFWYQQVLKNEFKFLISFQNENVFDETGMPKERFSAKCLPNSPCSLEIQATKLEDSAVYFCASSLSGTGVNGYTFGSGTRLTVV.

This clone turned up a few times. Written as DNA, the CDR3 is TGTGCCAGCAGAATTAATACAGGGGCCACAGATACGCAGTATTTT. Protein product: CASRINTGATDTQYF. The chain recombines TRBV11-1 with TRBJ2-3; TRBD1 aligns across 7 bases. V trimming: 6 bases; J trimming: 2 bases; junction bases outside the gene matches: 8. The germline gives CDR1 SGHAT, CDR2 FQDESV (reference sequence). The CDR3 is 15 residues long.

V gene TRBV7-9 combines with J gene TRBJ1-6; D not certain. The CDR3 has 14 residues. Trimming pared 11 bases from V and 5 bases from J, leaving 16 bases between. Per the germline V gene, CDR1 is SEHNR and CDR2 is FQNEAQ (reference sequence). The CDR3 loop reads CAGEPAPNNSPLHF. The CDR3 DNA follows: TGTGCCGGAGAACCGGCCCCGAATAATTCACCCCTCCACTTT.

The chain is built from TRBV2 and TRBJ1-1, with D possibly being TRBD1 (5 bases). CDR3 size: 14 residues. V was cut by 4 bases and J by 0 bases, with 9 bases left in between. Germline V gene lookup returns CDR1 SNHLY and CDR2 FYNNEI. The CDR3 here is CASSGQSMNTEAFF. The CDR3 nucleotides read TGTGCCAGCAGTGGACAGTCTATGAACACTGAAGCTTTCTTT.